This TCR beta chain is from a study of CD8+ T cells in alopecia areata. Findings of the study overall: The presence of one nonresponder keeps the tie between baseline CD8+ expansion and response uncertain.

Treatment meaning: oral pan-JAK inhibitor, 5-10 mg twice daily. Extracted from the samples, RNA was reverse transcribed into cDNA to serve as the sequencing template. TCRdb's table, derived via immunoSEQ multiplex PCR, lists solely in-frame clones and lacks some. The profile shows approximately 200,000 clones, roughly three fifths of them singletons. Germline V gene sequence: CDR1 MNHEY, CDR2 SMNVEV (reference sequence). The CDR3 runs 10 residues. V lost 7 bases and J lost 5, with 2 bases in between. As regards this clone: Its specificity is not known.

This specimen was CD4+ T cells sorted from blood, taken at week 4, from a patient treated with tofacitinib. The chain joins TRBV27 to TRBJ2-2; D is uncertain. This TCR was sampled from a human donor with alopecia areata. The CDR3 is CASITGELFF. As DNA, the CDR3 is TGTGCCAGCATAACCGGGGAGCTGTTTTTT.